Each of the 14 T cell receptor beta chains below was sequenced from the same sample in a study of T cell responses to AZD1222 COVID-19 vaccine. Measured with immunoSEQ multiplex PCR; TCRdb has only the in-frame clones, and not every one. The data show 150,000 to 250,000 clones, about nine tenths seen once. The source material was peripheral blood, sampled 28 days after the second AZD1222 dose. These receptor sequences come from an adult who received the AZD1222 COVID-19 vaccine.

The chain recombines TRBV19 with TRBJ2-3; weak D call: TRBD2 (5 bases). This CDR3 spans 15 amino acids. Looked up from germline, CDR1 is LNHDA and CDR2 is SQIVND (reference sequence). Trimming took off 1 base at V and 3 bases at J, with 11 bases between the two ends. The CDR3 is CASSIVVGRTDTQYF. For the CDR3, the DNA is TGTGCCAGTAGTATAGTAGTAGGGAGAACAGATACGCAGTATTTT.

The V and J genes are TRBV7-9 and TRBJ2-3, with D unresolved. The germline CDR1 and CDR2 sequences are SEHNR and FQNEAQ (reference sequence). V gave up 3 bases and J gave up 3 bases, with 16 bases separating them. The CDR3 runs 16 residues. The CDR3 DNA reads TGTGCCAGCAGCTTGACGGCAGGTGCCGGTACAGATACGCAGTATTTT. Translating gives CASSLTAGAGTDTQYF.

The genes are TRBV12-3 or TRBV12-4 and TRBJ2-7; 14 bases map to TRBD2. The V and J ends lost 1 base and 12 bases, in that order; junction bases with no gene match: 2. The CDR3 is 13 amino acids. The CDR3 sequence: CASSLGLAGGPYF. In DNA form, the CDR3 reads TGTGCCAGCAGTTTAGGACTAGCGGGAGGGCCGTACTTC.

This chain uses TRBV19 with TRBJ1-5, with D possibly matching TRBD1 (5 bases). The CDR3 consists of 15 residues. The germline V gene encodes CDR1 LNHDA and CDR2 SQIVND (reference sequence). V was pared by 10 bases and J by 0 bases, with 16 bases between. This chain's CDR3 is CATSAGRVSNQPQHF. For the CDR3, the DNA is TGTGCCACCTCAGCAGGGAGGGTTAGCAATCAGCCCCAGCATTTT.

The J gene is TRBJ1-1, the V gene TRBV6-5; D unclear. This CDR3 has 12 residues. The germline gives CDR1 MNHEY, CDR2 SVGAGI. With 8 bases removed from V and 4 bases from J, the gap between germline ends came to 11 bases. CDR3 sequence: CASQRASTEAFF. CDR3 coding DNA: TGTGCCAGCCAGCGGGCAAGCACTGAAGCTTTCTTT.

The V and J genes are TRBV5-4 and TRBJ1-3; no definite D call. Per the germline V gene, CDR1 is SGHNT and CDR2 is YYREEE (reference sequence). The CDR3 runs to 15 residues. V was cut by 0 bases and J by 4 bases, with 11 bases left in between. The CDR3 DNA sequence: TGTGCCAGCAGCTTGGCAGCGTTGGGCGGAAACACCATATATTTT. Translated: CASSLAALGGNTIYF. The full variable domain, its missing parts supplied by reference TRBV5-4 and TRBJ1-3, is ETGVTQSPTHLIKTRGQQVTLRCSSQSGHNTVSWYQQALGQGPQFIFQYYREEENGRGNFPPRFSGLQFPNYSSELNVNALELDDSALYLCASSLAALGGNTIYFGEGSWLTVV.

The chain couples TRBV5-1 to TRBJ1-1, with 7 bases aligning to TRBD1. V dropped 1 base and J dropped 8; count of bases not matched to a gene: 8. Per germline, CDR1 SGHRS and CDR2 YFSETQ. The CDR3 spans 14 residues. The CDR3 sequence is CASSLTLQGKEAFF. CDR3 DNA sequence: TGCGCCAGCAGCTTGACCTTACAGGGGAAGGAAGCTTTCTTT.

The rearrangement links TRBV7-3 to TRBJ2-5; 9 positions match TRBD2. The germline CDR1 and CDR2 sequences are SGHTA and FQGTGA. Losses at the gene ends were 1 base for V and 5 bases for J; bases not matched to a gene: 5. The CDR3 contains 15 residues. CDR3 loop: CASSLMAGGVETQYF. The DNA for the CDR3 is TGTGCCAGCAGCTTAATGGCGGGAGGGGTGGAGACCCAGTACTTC.

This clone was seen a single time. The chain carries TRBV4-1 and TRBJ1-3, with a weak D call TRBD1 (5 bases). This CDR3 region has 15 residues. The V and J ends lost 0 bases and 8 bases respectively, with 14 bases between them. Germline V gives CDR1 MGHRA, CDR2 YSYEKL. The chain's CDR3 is CASSQDRGTRDTIYF. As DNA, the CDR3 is TGCGCCAGCAGCCAAGATCGCGGGACTAGAGACACCATATATTTT.

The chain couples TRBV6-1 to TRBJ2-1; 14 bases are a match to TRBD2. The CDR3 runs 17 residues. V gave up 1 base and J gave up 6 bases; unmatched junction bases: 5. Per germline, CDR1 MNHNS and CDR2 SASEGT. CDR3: CASSEGLAGGPPNEQFF. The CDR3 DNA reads TGTGCCAGCAGTGAAGGACTAGCGGGAGGGCCCCCCAATGAGCAGTTCTTC.

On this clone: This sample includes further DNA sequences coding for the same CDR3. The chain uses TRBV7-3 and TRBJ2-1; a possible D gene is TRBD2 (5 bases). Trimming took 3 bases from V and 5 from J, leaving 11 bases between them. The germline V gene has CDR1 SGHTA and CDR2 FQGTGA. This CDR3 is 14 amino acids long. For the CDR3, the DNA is TGTGCCAGCAGCTTCGCCGGGGAGCACAATGAGCAGTTCTTC. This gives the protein CASSFAGEHNEQFF.

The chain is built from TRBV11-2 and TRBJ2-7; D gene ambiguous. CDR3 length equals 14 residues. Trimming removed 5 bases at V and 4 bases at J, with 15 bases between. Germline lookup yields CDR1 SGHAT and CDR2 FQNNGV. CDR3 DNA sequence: TGTGCCAGCAGCCGGATCCGGGCAAAATACGAGCAGTACTTC. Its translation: CASSRIRAKYEQYF.

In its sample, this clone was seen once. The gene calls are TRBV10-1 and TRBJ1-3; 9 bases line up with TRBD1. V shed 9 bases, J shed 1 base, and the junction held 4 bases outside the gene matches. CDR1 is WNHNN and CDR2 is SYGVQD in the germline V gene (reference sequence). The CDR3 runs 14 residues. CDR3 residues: CARIQGASGNTIYF. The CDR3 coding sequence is TGCGCCAGGATACAGGGGGCTTCTGGAAACACCATATATTTT.

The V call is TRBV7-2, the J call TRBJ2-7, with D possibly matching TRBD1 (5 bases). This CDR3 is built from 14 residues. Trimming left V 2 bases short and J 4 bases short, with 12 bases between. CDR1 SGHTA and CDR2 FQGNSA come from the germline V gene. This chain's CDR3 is CASSLLGAYYEQYF. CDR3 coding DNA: TGTGCCAGCAGCTTACTTGGGGCGTATTACGAGCAGTACTTC.